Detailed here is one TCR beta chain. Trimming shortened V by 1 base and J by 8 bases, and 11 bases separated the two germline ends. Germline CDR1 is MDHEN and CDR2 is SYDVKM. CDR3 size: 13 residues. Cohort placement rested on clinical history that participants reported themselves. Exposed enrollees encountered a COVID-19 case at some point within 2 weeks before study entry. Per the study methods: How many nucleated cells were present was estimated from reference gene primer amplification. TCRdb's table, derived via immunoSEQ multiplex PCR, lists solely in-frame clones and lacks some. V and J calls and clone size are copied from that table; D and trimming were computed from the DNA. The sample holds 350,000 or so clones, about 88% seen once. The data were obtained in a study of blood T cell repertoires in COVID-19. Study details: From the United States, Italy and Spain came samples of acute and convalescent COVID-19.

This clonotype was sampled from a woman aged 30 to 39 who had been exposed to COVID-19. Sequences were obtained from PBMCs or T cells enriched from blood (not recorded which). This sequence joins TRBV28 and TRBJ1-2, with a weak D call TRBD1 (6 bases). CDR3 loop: CASSLSRGRGYTF. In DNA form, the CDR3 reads TGTGCCAGCAGTTTATCCAGGGGCCGAGGCTACACCTTC.